A single sample gave rise to the 22 T cell receptor beta chains below, sequenced in a study of cytomegalovirus exposure and HLA in healthy donors. The method was immunoSEQ multiplex PCR; TCRdb's version includes in-frame clones alone and lacks a portion of them. Of over 200,000 clones in the sample, roughly 91% are singletons; the top ten hold 1.5% to 2.5%. What was sequenced was PBMCs. The receptors come from a woman in her late teens or twenties in good health and CMV-seropositive.

This clone was seen once. The rearrangement uses TRBV5-6 and TRBJ2-7; TRBD1 matches at 7 bases. CDR3 size: 16 residues. V was pared by 4 bases and J by 4 bases, with 14 bases of the junction left unmatched. Germline values: CDR1 SGHDT, CDR2 YYEEEE. The DNA of the CDR3 is TGTGCCAGCAGCCCCGACAGGGAACTCTCCCGGTACGAGCAGTACTTC. Translation gives CASSPDRELSRYEQYF.

The CDR3 DNA follows: TGTGCCAGCAGTGAACCAGGGGCATACGACTATGGCTACACCTTC. Translation: CASSEPGAYDYGYTF. The rearrangement links TRBV6-1 to TRBJ1-2; D is possibly TRBD1 (6 bases). The germline CDR1 and CDR2 sequences are MNHNS and SASEGT. The CDR3 has 15 amino acids. V was shortened by 2 bases and J by 3 bases, with 13 bases between the two germline ends.

The rearrangement uses TRBV9 and TRBJ1-2; TRBD1 matches at 9 bases. J was trimmed by 8 bases and V by 4 bases; bases with no gene match: 9. Germline V gene sequence: CDR1 SGDLS, CDR2 YYNGEE. The CDR3 covers 14 residues. CDR3 in amino acids: CASSTTDRGGGYTF. The CDR3 region has the DNA TGTGCCAGCAGCACCACGGACAGGGGAGGAGGCTACACCTTC.

The rearrangement uses TRBV5-4 and TRBJ1-2, with 8 nucleotides matching TRBD1. Losses at the gene ends were 4 bases for V and 2 bases for J; bases not matched to a gene: 10. The CDR3 runs 16 residues. Germline V gene lookup returns CDR1 SGHNT and CDR2 YYREEE (reference sequence). The CDR3 DNA sequence: TGTGCCAGCAGCCCGACTCGGGACAGGCCAAACTATGGCTACACCTTC. It translates to CASSPTRDRPNYGYTF.

This chain links TRBV5-6 with TRBJ2-7, with a weak D call TRBD2 (9 bases). This CDR3 spans 18 amino acids. Germline V CDR1 and CDR2: SGHDT, YYEEEE. The V gene lost 3 bases and the J gene lost 4 bases, with 26 bases spanning the gap. The CDR3 nucleotides read TGTGCCAGCAGCTCCCCTGGACTAGCGAACTACAGGGGGTACGAGCAGTACTTC. Its translation is CASSSPGLANYRGYEQYF.

The genes are TRBV21-1 and TRBJ2-1; the table assigns TRBD2, which was not confirmed against the DNA. TRBV21-1 is given as a pseudogene. CDR3 length: 19 residues. CDR3 nucleotides: TGTGCCAGCAGCCCCGAACGGAGGGAAGAGATAGGATTTTACAATGAGCAGTTCTTC. Translation gives CASSPERREEIGFYNEQFF.

The chain joins TRBV11-2 to TRBJ1-2; a possible D gene is TRBD1 (6 bases). Trimming removed 5 bases from V and 7 bases from J, with 17 bases in between. The CDR3 has 14 amino acids. Per the germline V gene, CDR1 is SGHAT and CDR2 is FQNNGV. CDR3 nucleotides: TGTGCCAGCAGCCGCCACAGGGAGTTGGGTGGCTACACCTTC. Residues: CASSRHRELGGYTF.

The V and J genes are TRBV5-8 and TRBJ1-2, with a tentative D call TRBD1 (6 bases). Between the trimmed V and J ends, which lost 0 bases and 0 bases, there was a span of 12 bases. Germline CDR1 reads SGHTS; CDR2 reads YDEGEE. The CDR3 is 16 amino acids. Here the CDR3 reads CASSLERTVANYGYTF. CDR3 nucleotide sequence: TGTGCCAGCAGCTTGGAGAGGACAGTCGCTAACTATGGCTACACCTTC.

This clone was counted a single time. The chain carries TRBV2 and TRBJ2-7, with D hard to call. The V end was cut by 1 base, the J end by 6 bases, with 4 bases between. In germline, CDR1 is SNHLY, CDR2 FYNNEI. The CDR3 is 11 residues long. For the CDR3, the DNA is TGTGCCAGCAGTGAAGTACTCGAGCAGTACTTC. Encoded protein: CASSEVLEQYF.

This sequence joins TRBV28 and TRBJ1-2; 8 nucleotides align to TRBD1. The CDR3 sequence is 13 residues long. The V gene's germline CDR1 is MDHEN and CDR2 SYDVKM. The junction had 5 bases not matched to a gene; V was cut back by 5 bases and J by 6 bases. The CDR3 DNA is TGTGCCAGCAGTCTCTGGACAGGGAATGGCTACACCTTC. Protein: CASSLWTGNGYTF.

The gene calls are TRBV6-1 and TRBJ2-3; D not certain. The germline V gene has CDR1 MNHNS and CDR2 SASEGT. The V end was cut by 2 bases, the J end by 0 bases, with 15 bases between. This CDR3 contains 17 residues. This CDR3 is CASSERVLTVSTDTQYF. The CDR3 region has the DNA TGTGCCAGCAGTGAACGTGTCTTAACGGTGAGCACAGATACGCAGTATTTT.

This clone was seen a single time. This rearrangement joins TRBV25-1 to TRBJ2-1; D perhaps matches TRBD2 (5 bases). The V gene's germline CDR1 is MGHDK and CDR2 SYGVNS. The length of the CDR3 is 17 residues. Trimming removed 1 base from V and 0 bases from J, with 13 bases in between. CDR3 protein: CASSESVSGYSYNEQFF. CDR3 nucleotide sequence: TGTGCCAGCAGTGAATCTGTCAGCGGATACTCCTACAATGAGCAGTTCTTC. Full variable domain (outside the CDR3, taken from reference TRBV25-1 and TRBJ2-1): EADIYQTPRYLVIGTGKKITLECSQTMGHDKMYWYQQDPGMELHLIHYSYGVNSTEKGDLSSESTVSRIRTEHFPLTLESARPSHTSQYLCASSESVSGYSYNEQFFGPGTRLTVL.

The rearrangement joins TRBV30 to TRBJ2-7; D is ambiguous. The CDR3 is made up of 12 amino acids. The germline V and J ends were trimmed by 0 bases and 4 bases, with 7 bases remaining between them. Germline CDR1 GTSNPN, CDR2 SVGIG (reference sequence). For the CDR3, the DNA is TGTGCCTGGAGTGTGAGTTGGTACGAGCAGTACTTC. It translates to CAWSVSWYEQYF.

This chain links TRBV2 with TRBJ2-7; D not resolved. Looked up from germline, CDR1 is SNHLY and CDR2 is FYNNEI. CDR3 length equals 11 residues. V was clipped by 3 bases and J by 3 bases, with 3 bases between them. The CDR3 DNA reads as TGTGCCAGCAGTGACAGCTACGAGCAGTACTTC. Translation: CASSDSYEQYF.

V is TRBV5-5 and J is TRBJ1-5; D gene uncertain. CDR3 length: 14 residues. The germline CDR1 and CDR2 sequences are SGHKS and YYEKEE (reference sequence). V was trimmed by 4 bases and J by 3 bases, leaving 11 bases between them. This chain's CDR3 is CASSPDTFNQPQHF. CDR3 coding DNA: TGTGCCAGCAGCCCCGACACCTTCAATCAGCCCCAGCATTTT. Looking up the rest from reference TRBV5-5 and TRBJ1-5 gives the full variable domain: DAGVTQSPTHLIKTRGQQVTLRCSPISGHKSVSWYQQVLGQGPQFIFQYYEKEERGRGNFPDRFSARQFPNYSSELNVNALLLGDSALYLCASSPDTFNQPQHFGDGTRLSIL.

The DNA for the CDR3 is TGTGCCAGCAGCTTAGTGGTGTCTAGCTCCTACGAGCAGTACTTC. It yields the protein CASSLVVSSSYEQYF. The chain combines TRBV7-9 with TRBJ2-7; D is undetermined. V was clipped by 1 base and J by 0 bases, with 10 bases between them. Germline values: CDR1 SEHNR, CDR2 FQNEAQ (reference sequence). CDR3 length equals 15 residues. The complete variable domain, with remaining parts taken from reference TRBV7-9 and TRBJ2-7, reads DTGVSQNPRHKITKRGQNVTFRCDPISEHNRLYWYRQTLGQGPEFLTYFQNEAQLEKSRLLSDRFSAERPKGSFSTLEIQRTEQGDSAMYLCASSLVVSSSYEQYFGPGTRLTVT.

The chain carries TRBV5-1 and TRBJ2-7; 7 bases map to TRBD2. V shed 2 bases and J 2 bases; nucleotides not matched to a gene: 22. CDR1 is SGHRS, CDR2 YFSETQ, per germline. This CDR3 has 20 residues. This chain's CDR3 is CASSFGGPELDSGVTYEQYF. DNA of the CDR3: TGCGCCAGCAGCTTCGGGGGTCCCGAGTTAGACAGCGGGGTTACCTACGAGCAGTACTTC.

The chain recombines TRBV6-5 with TRBJ2-7; D is ambiguous. V dropped 5 bases and J dropped 0 bases, with 11 bases sitting between them. Per the germline V gene, CDR1 is MNHEY and CDR2 is SVGAGI. This CDR3 comprises 14 residues. This chain's CDR3 is CASSKQGGSYEQYF. The CDR3 DNA is TGTGCCAGCAGTAAACAAGGCGGCTCCTACGAGCAGTACTTC.

The CDR3, as DNA: TGTGCCAGCAGCCAAGATGTAGGAGGGGGCGATGAAAAACTGTTTTTT. Its translation: CASSQDVGGGDEKLFF. The chain uses TRBV4-2 and TRBJ1-4; TRBD1 aligns across 7 bases. This CDR3 is built from 16 residues. Germline V gene lookup returns CDR1 LGHNA and CDR2 YNFKEQ. The junction had 7 bases not matched to a gene; V was cut back by 0 bases and J by 6 bases.

The chain links TRBV5-1 to TRBJ2-1; the match to TRBD1 covers 10 bases. Per germline, CDR1 SGHRS and CDR2 YFSETQ. The J segment lost 6 bases and the V segment lost 5 bases, leaving 8 bases of the junction unmatched. The CDR3 covers 15 residues. CDR3: CASRPDRGFRNEQFF. DNA for the CDR3: TGCGCCAGCAGACCGGACAGGGGGTTCCGCAATGAGCAGTTCTTC.

This clone was recorded a few times. This chain links TRBV28 with TRBJ2-5; D is possibly TRBD2 (6 bases). CDR3 size: 13 residues. Germline V CDR1 and CDR2: MDHEN, SYDVKM. Trimming shortened V by 4 bases and J by 7 bases, and 13 bases separated the two germline ends. The CDR3 bases are TGTGCCAGCAGTTCCGGGAGCGGGCGGACCCAGTACTTC. Translated, it gives CASSSGSGRTQYF. Full variable domain (missing parts from reference TRBV28 and TRBJ2-5): DVKVTQSSRYLVKRTGEKVFLECVQDMDHENMFWYRQDPGLGLRLIYFSYDVKMKEKGDIPEGYSVSREKKERFSLILESASTNQTSMYLCASSSGSGRTQYFGPGTRLLVL.

This clone came up a few times. The gene calls are TRBV10-2 and TRBJ1-4, with 9 bases fitting TRBD1. This CDR3 region has 15 residues. The germline gives CDR1 WSHSY, CDR2 SAAADI. V lost 4 bases to trimming and J lost 8 bases; unmatched junction nucleotides: 8. This chain's CDR3 is CASSANRGPGEKLFF. CDR3 bases: TGCGCCAGCAGTGCCAACAGGGGGCCGGGAGAAAAACTGTTTTTT.